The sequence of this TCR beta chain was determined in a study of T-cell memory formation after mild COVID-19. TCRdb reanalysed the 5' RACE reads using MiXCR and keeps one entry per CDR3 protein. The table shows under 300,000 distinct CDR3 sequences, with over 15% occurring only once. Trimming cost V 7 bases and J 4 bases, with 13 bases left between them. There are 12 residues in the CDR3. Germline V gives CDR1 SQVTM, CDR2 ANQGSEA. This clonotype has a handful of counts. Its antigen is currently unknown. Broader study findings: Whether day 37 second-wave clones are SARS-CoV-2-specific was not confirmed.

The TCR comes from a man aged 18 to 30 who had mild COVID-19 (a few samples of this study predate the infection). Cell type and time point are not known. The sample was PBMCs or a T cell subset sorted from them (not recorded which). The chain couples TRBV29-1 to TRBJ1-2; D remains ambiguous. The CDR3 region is CSATQGSYGYTF. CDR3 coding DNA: TGCAGCGCAACCCAAGGGAGCTATGGCTACACCTTC.